The 6 T cell receptor beta chains below all came from one sample that was sequenced in a study of cytomegalovirus exposure and HLA in healthy donors. The PCR used 60 Vbeta and 13 Jbeta primers. Assay used: immunoSEQ multiplex PCR; TCRdb lists only in-frame clones, some missing. Found here are about 150,000 clones, over 65% of them singletons; the top ten hold about 4%. Specimen: PBMCs. The receptors stem from a woman aged 35 to 49 in good health and CMV-seronegative.

The chain joins TRBV6-5 to TRBJ1-5, with 7 positions matching TRBD1. The germline CDR1 and CDR2 sequences are MNHEY and SVGAGI. V was clipped by 9 bases and J by 3 bases; unmatched bases: 5. CDR3 size: 13 residues. The CDR3 bases are TGTGCCAGTAGACAGGGTACCAATCAGCCCCAGCATTTT. Its translation is CASRQGTNQPQHF.

The chain combines TRBV5-8 with TRBJ1-5, with D uncertain. Germline V gene lookup returns CDR1 SGHTS and CDR2 YDEGEE. Deletions cut 1 base from V and 4 bases from J, with 6 bases between. This CDR3 is built from 13 residues. Written as DNA, the CDR3 is TGTGCCAGCAGCTTGTTTCGGAATCAGCCCCAGCATTTT. It specifies CASSLFRNQPQHF.

The rearrangement links TRBV11-2 to TRBJ1-3, with a weak D call TRBD1 (5 bases). Between the trimmed V and J ends, which lost 1 base and 4 bases, there was a span of 11 bases. The CDR3 has 15 residues. CDR1 and CDR2 (germline): SGHAT, FQNNGV. The chain's CDR3 is CASSLGLGPGNTIYF. The CDR3 DNA sequence: TGTGCCAGCAGCTTAGGTTTGGGGCCCGGAAACACCATATATTTT.

The chain uses TRBV6-1 and TRBJ2-7, with a possible D match to TRBD2 (6 bases). The CDR3 sequence is 12 residues long. CDR1 is MNHNS, CDR2 SASEGT, per germline. Trimming removed 6 bases at V and 6 bases at J, with 12 bases between. The CDR3 DNA sequence: TGTGCCAGCAGCGCGATGGGAGGCGAGCAGTACTTC. It translates to CASSAMGGEQYF.

J is TRBJ1-1 and V is TRBV7-9; TRBD1 agrees at 7 bases. Germline CDR1 and CDR2: SEHNR and FQNEAQ (reference sequence). This CDR3 comprises 14 residues. The V segment lost 2 bases and the J segment 5 bases; nucleotides outside the gene matches: 5. The DNA for the CDR3 is TGTGCCAGCAGCTTATCAGGGGGTGGGACTGAAGCTTTCTTT. It codes for CASSLSGGGTEAFF.

The chain has TRBV5-1 and TRBJ1-4; D not certain. Germline-derived CDR1 and CDR2 are SGHRS and YFSETQ. The CDR3 covers 15 residues. V was clipped by 3 bases and J by 5 bases, with 14 bases between them. As DNA, the CDR3 is TGCGCCAGCAGCTCCAGGTCCAACCTCAATGAAAAACTGTTTTTT. It specifies CASSSRSNLNEKLFF.